Shown below are 29 T cell receptor beta chains from a single sample sequenced in a study of blood T cell repertoires in COVID-19. The repertoire was sequenced with immunoSEQ multiplex PCR; TCRdb's copy has only in-frame clones and lacks some. The profile shows 150,000 to 200,000 clones, approximately 88% of them singletons. The sequencing input was PBMCs or T cells enriched from blood (not recorded which). The receptors were sampled from a man in his 70s who had been exposed to COVID-19.

The J gene is TRBJ2-2, the V gene TRBV24-1; 8 bases align to TRBD1. Germline values: CDR1 KGHDR, CDR2 SFDVKD. Trimming at V came to 6 bases and at J to 2 bases, leaving 4 bases not matched to a gene. This CDR3 is 15 amino acids long. CDR3 region: CATSSGQGNTGELFF. CDR3 bases: TGTGCCACCAGTTCAGGACAGGGTAACACCGGGGAGCTGTTTTTT.

This clone was counted only a few times. This chain links TRBV5-1 with TRBJ2-1; tentative D call: TRBD2 (5 bases). The CDR3 totals 15 residues. Germline V lookup: CDR1 SGHRS, CDR2 YFSETQ. V was pared by 4 bases and J by 10 bases, with 21 bases between. The CDR3 loop is CASSLSGIPSNEQFF. As DNA, the CDR3 is TGCGCCAGCAGCCTCTCCGGGATCCCCTCTAACGAGCAGTTCTTC.

V and J are TRBV7-9 and TRBJ1-3; D gene uncertain. Germline CDR1 is SEHNR and CDR2 is FQNEAQ (reference sequence). The CDR3 consists of 13 residues. V was cut by 8 bases and J by 7 bases, with 15 bases left in between. As DNA, the CDR3 is TGTGCCAGCTGGCGGGAGTCTTTGAACACCATATATTTT. Translating gives CASWRESLNTIYF.

The rearrangement joins TRBV4-1 to TRBJ2-4; 13 bases agree with TRBD2. CDR1 is MGHRA and CDR2 is YSYEKL in the germline V gene. The CDR3 has 19 amino acids. J was trimmed by 6 bases and V by 0 bases; bases with no gene match: 11. The CDR3 DNA is TGCGCCAGCAGCCAAGACGGTTTGGGGACTAGCGGGGTCCTAAACATTCAGTACTTC. It specifies CASSQDGLGTSGVLNIQYF.

J is TRBJ2-7 and V is TRBV4-2; 11 bases are shared with TRBD1. This CDR3 contains 17 residues. V dropped 0 bases and J dropped 4; count of bases not matched to a gene: 8. Per germline, CDR1 LGHNA and CDR2 YNFKEQ. The CDR3 DNA reads as TGTGCCAGCAGCCAAGAGGGAGGGGACAGGGGGAGGTACGAGCAGTACTTC. Translated: CASSQEGGDRGRYEQYF.

The genes are TRBV7-8 and TRBJ2-1, with TRBD2 identical over 12 bases. Per germline, CDR1 SGHVS and CDR2 FQNEAQ. CDR3 size: 15 residues. V gave up 5 bases and J gave up 6 bases; unmatched junction bases: 5. CDR3 nucleotides: TGTGCCAGCAGCCCGGGACTAGCGGGCCCCAATGAGCAGTTCTTC. Protein sequence: CASSPGLAGPNEQFF.

The chain links TRBV10-2 to TRBJ1-6; a weak D match, TRBD1 (5 bases). The CDR3 contains 16 residues. CDR1 is WSHSY, CDR2 SAAADI, per germline. V lost 2 bases and J 9 bases, leaving 17 bases between the germline ends. The CDR3 sequence: CASSELGTSRGSPLHF. The DNA of the CDR3 is TGCGCCAGCAGTGAGCTCGGGACTTCGAGGGGTTCACCCCTCCACTTT.

On this clone itself: Additional DNA sequences in this sample encode the identical CDR3. The chain couples TRBV28 to TRBJ1-1; 7 bases agree with TRBD1. The CDR3 has 13 residues. Germline CDR1 MDHEN, CDR2 SYDVKM. The J segment lost 4 bases and the V segment lost 6 bases, leaving 5 bases of the junction unmatched. The CDR3 spells CASRSGQITEAFF. In DNA, the CDR3 is TGTGCCAGCAGGTCGGGACAGATCACTGAAGCTTTCTTT.

The chain is built from TRBV5-1 and TRBJ2-5, with 7 bases that match TRBD2. Per the germline V gene, CDR1 is SGHRS and CDR2 is YFSETQ. With V trimmed by 3 bases and J by 1 base, 3 bases remained unmatched. The CDR3 is 14 amino acids. The CDR3: CASSSGGTQETQYF. The CDR3 DNA follows: TGCGCCAGCAGCTCGGGAGGCACCCAAGAGACCCAGTACTTC. Looking up the rest from reference TRBV5-1 and TRBJ2-5 gives the full variable domain: KAGVTQTPRYLIKTRGQQVTLSCSPISGHRSVSWYQQTPGQGLQFLFEYFSETQRNKGNFPGRFSGRQFSNSRSEMNVSTLELGDSALYLCASSSGGTQETQYFGPGTRLLVL.

The V and J genes are TRBV28 and TRBJ2-1; D possibly corresponds to TRBD2 (5 bases). Germline loops: CDR1 MDHEN, CDR2 SYDVKM. V was pared by 9 bases and J by 0 bases, with 9 bases between. CDR3 size: 13 residues. The CDR3 DNA sequence: TGTGCCAGTAGCGAGAGCTCCTACAATGAGCAGTTCTTC. This encodes CASSESSYNEQFF.

V gene TRBV4-1 combines with J gene TRBJ2-1; D unclear. The CDR3 has 13 residues. V shed 4 bases and J shed 5 bases, with 9 bases lying between them. Germline V CDR1 and CDR2: MGHRA, YSYEKL. The chain's CDR3 is CASSLEQHNEQFF. Here the CDR3 DNA reads TGCGCCAGCAGCCTGGAGCAACACAATGAGCAGTTCTTC.

This chain links TRBV2 with TRBJ2-1; 9 bases match TRBD2. Trimming took 4 bases from V and 6 from J; bases not matched to a gene: 7. CDR1 and CDR2 from the germline V gene are SNHLY and FYNNEI. The CDR3 runs to 15 residues. In DNA form, the CDR3 reads TGTGCCAGCAGTGCTTCACTAGCGGGCCTCAATGAGCAGTTCTTC. Amino acid sequence: CASSASLAGLNEQFF.

The V gene is TRBV6-5, the J gene TRBJ1-1; the D is unclear. The CDR3 extends over 12 amino acids. Germline CDR1 MNHEY, CDR2 SVGAGI. The V end was cut by 7 bases, the J end by 3 bases, with 9 bases between. The CDR3 DNA follows: TGTGCCAGCAAAAACAGATACACTGAAGCTTTCTTT. Its protein is CASKNRYTEAFF.

The V gene is TRBV6-6, the J gene TRBJ2-5, with D possibly TRBD1 on 7 matching bases. CDR1 and CDR2 (germline): MNHNY, SVGAGI (reference sequence). The CDR3 runs to 14 residues. Trimming stripped 8 bases from V and 1 base from J, with 14 bases between. The CDR3 DNA is TGTGCCAGCCGACGACAGGGACTCCAAGAGACCCAGTACTTC. It yields the protein CASRRQGLQETQYF.

The J gene is TRBJ2-2, the V gene TRBV7-8, with 11 bases matching TRBD2. Losses at the gene ends were 5 bases for V and 4 bases for J; bases not matched to a gene: 9. This CDR3 region has 17 residues. Germline-derived CDR1 and CDR2 are SGHVS and FQNEAQ. The CDR3 DNA reads TGTGCCAGCAGCGTAGGAACCGGGACTAGCGGCACCGGGGAGCTGTTTTTT. Translation gives CASSVGTGTSGTGELFF.

The chain employs TRBV7-8 and TRBJ2-1; 9 nucleotides match TRBD2. Germline CDR1 SGHVS, CDR2 FQNEAQ. The CDR3 is made up of 16 amino acids. V lost 6 bases, J lost 3 bases, and 9 bases stayed unmatched. The CDR3 spells CASSPRPSGIYNEQFF. The DNA for the CDR3 is TGTGCCAGCAGTCCTAGGCCTAGCGGGATCTACAATGAGCAGTTCTTC.

Points on this clone: No conserved phenylalanine or tryptophan is present at the end of the CDR3, so a read error is the likely explanation. It is unclear where the CDR3 begins or ends on the DNA, so no DNA is shown, and the CDR3 is as TCRdb lists it. The CDR3 reads CSASNRGVAYRFG. The chain combines TRBV20-1 with TRBJ1-2; TRBD1 was called by the table and not checked on the DNA. The CDR3 is 13 residues long, counting both termini. Germline values: CDR1 DFQATT, CDR2 SNEGSKA (reference sequence).

This clone has just a few counts. The rearrangement uses TRBV29-1 and TRBJ1-4; no reliable D call. Germline CDR1 reads SQVTM; CDR2 reads ANQGSEA. V was trimmed by 4 bases and J by 2 bases, leaving 11 bases between them. The CDR3 is 14 amino acids. This CDR3 reads CSVGLGGTNEKLFF. In DNA, the CDR3 is TGCAGCGTTGGTCTTGGAGGCACTAATGAAAAACTGTTTTTT.

The sample holds a few counts of this clone. The rearrangement joins TRBV7-9 to TRBJ1-6; TRBD1 might be the D (6 bases). Trimming cost V 5 bases and J 7 bases, with 15 bases left between them. In germline, CDR1 is SEHNR, CDR2 FQNEAQ (reference sequence). The CDR3 sequence is 15 residues long. The DNA for the CDR3 is TGTGCCAGCAGCCGCGGACAGATTTTAAATTCACCCCTCCACTTT. Translating it yields CASSRGQILNSPLHF.

The V gene is TRBV5-1, the J gene TRBJ1-2, with 9 bases fitting TRBD1. J was trimmed by 2 bases and V by 5 bases; bases with no gene match: 7. Germline V gene lookup returns CDR1 SGHRS and CDR2 YFSETQ. The CDR3 sequence is 15 residues long. CDR3 DNA sequence: TGCGCCAGCAGACGTGGGACAGGGACGAACTATGGCTACACCTTC. Translation: CASRRGTGTNYGYTF.

The chain links TRBV9 to TRBJ2-1; TRBD2 matches at 8 bases. The ends lost 5 bases at V and 2 bases at J; junction bases unmatched: 9. Germline assignment: CDR1 SGDLS and CDR2 YYNGEE. This CDR3 is built from 16 residues. DNA for the CDR3: TGTGCCAGCAGTAGTGGGCCAGCGGGGGCCTACAATGAGCAGTTCTTC. It encodes CASSSGPAGAYNEQFF.

This chain joins TRBV7-2 and TRBJ1-3; 7 bases align to TRBD1. Germline CDR1 is SGHTA and CDR2 is FQGNSA. This CDR3 region has 16 residues. V was clipped by 5 bases and J by 0 bases; unmatched bases: 7. The CDR3 sequence: CASSVQTGLSGNTIYF. The CDR3 DNA follows: TGTGCCAGCAGCGTACAGACAGGGCTCTCTGGAAACACCATATATTTT.

V usage is TRBV6-5 and J usage is TRBJ1-2; D uncertain. The CDR3 spans 12 residues. Germline CDR1 is MNHEY and CDR2 is SVGAGI. V lost 9 bases, J lost 8 bases, and 16 bases lay in between. CDR3 DNA sequence: TGTGCCAGTAGCTCGACCGTGGAGGGCTACACCTTC. Protein sequence: CASSSTVEGYTF.

This chain links TRBV5-1 with TRBJ2-7, with D perhaps matching TRBD1 (6 bases). The CDR3 loop spans 17 amino acids. V dropped 4 bases and J dropped 6 bases, with 26 bases sitting between them. Looked up from germline, CDR1 is SGHRS and CDR2 is YFSETQ. CDR3 nucleotide sequence: TGCGCCAGCAGCAACCATTTAGGGGGATCGGCCCCAGGCGAGCAGTACTTC. Amino acid sequence: CASSNHLGGSAPGEQYF.

V gene TRBV18 combines with J gene TRBJ1-6, with D perhaps matching TRBD1 (6 bases). V was pared by 3 bases and J by 7 bases, with 10 bases between. The CDR3 has 14 residues. Per the germline V gene, CDR1 is KGHSH and CDR2 is LQKENI. CDR3 nucleotides: TGTGCCAGCTCACCGGGGCAGGGGAATTCACCCCTCCACTTT. Its protein product is CASSPGQGNSPLHF. Complete variable domain (other parts from reference TRBV18 and TRBJ1-6): NAGVMQNPRHLVRRRGQEARLRCSPMKGHSHVYWYRQLPEEGLKFMVYLQKENIIDESGMPKERFSAEFPKEGPSILRIQQVVRGDSAAYFCASSPGQGNSPLHFGNGTRLTVT.

This clone came up a few times. The chain links TRBV5-1 to TRBJ2-2; 9 positions match TRBD1. CDR1 is SGHRS and CDR2 is YFSETQ in the germline V gene. This CDR3 has 17 residues. Unmatched junction bases numbered 8, after V lost 2 bases and J lost 3 bases. CDR3 DNA sequence: TGCGCCAGCAGCTTTCGCGGGGACAGGGTGGACACCGGGGAGCTGTTTTTT. Its protein product is CASSFRGDRVDTGELFF.

V gene TRBV6-2 or TRBV6-3 combines with J gene TRBJ2-1; TRBD2 aligns across 7 bases. J gave up 5 bases and V 2 bases, and 9 bases lay outside the gene matches. Germline lookup yields CDR1 MNHEY and CDR2 SVGEGT. The CDR3 is 16 residues long. The CDR3 sequence is CASSYGFGGSDNEQFF. The CDR3 DNA reads as TGTGCCAGCAGTTACGGTTTCGGCGGGAGTGACAATGAGCAGTTCTTC.

The V gene is TRBV7-8, the J gene TRBJ1-1; 7 bases agree with TRBD1. After removal of 4 bases from V and 5 bases from J, the junction contained 7 bases not matched to a gene. Germline values: CDR1 SGHVS, CDR2 FQNEAQ. This CDR3 has 14 amino acids. The CDR3 bases are TGTGCCAGCAGCTCGACAGGGAGGAGAACTGAAGCTTTCTTT. Its protein is CASSSTGRRTEAFF.

The genes are TRBV2 and TRBJ2-5; tentative D call: TRBD1 (5 bases). Germline lookup yields CDR1 SNHLY and CDR2 FYNNEI. The CDR3 runs 14 residues. V was clipped by 3 bases and J by 1 base, with 9 bases between them. The CDR3: CASSDHGAQETQYF. Written as DNA, the CDR3 is TGTGCCAGCAGTGATCATGGGGCCCAAGAGACCCAGTACTTC. The full variable domain, its missing parts supplied by reference TRBV2 and TRBJ2-5, is EPEVTQTPSHQVTQMGQEVILRCVPISNHLYFYWYRQILGQKVEFLVSFYNNEISEKSEIFDDQFSVERPDGSNFTLKIRSTKLEDSAMYFCASSDHGAQETQYFGPGTRLLVL.